The 15 T cell receptor beta chains below were found in one sample sequenced in a study of beta chain features in type 1 diabetes. Overall study results and limits: Among all four CD4+ subsets, Type 1 diabetes patients had TCRB CDR3s that were moderately but significantly shorter.

Expressed TCRB transcripts were sequenced because the isolated RNA had all been reverse transcribed beforehand. Repertoires were generated with immunoSEQ multiplex PCR, while TCRdb's copy carries only in-frame clones and drops some. Among about 160,000 clones listed, about 9% were seen once. These receptors lack a known antigen. The sample consisted of central memory CD4+ T cells from blood. These receptors originate from a woman aged 18-29 years with type 1 diabetes.

This clone was seen only a few times. The V call is TRBV6-6, the J call TRBJ2-5; 7 bases map to TRBD1. The CDR3 is 11 amino acids. CDR1 and CDR2 from the germline V gene are MNHNY and SVGAGI (reference sequence). Trimming cost V 7 bases and J 9 bases; bases outside gene matches: 5. In DNA form, the CDR3 reads TGTGCCAGCAAAGAACAGGGGCCCCAGTACTTC. Its protein is CASKEQGPQYF.

The genes are TRBV7-8 and TRBJ2-7; TRBD1 aligns across 10 bases. CDR3 length: 13 residues. The germline gives CDR1 SGHVS, CDR2 FQNEAQ. Trimming at V came to 5 bases and at J to 9 bases, leaving 7 bases not matched to a gene. The CDR3 sequence: CASSPGQGRGQYF. The CDR3 DNA reads as TGTGCCAGCAGCCCGGGACAGGGGCGAGGGCAGTACTTC.

The CDR3 loop is CASSPTLEDTQYF. Here the CDR3 DNA reads TGTGCCAGCTCACCCACACTGGAGGATACGCAGTATTTT. The V gene is TRBV18, the J gene TRBJ2-3; D ambiguous. Germline values: CDR1 KGHSH, CDR2 LQKENI. V lost 3 bases and J lost 6, with 10 bases in between. The CDR3 is made up of 13 amino acids.

The chain recombines TRBV5-1 with TRBJ2-5, with unresolved D. The length of the CDR3 is 14 residues. The V gene's germline CDR1 is SGHRS and CDR2 YFSETQ. The V and J ends lost 1 base and 5 bases respectively, with 12 bases between them. The CDR3 DNA is TGCGCCAGCAGCTTGAGCCTATCTACGGAGACCCAGTACTTC. Amino acid sequence: CASSLSLSTETQYF.

This chain links TRBV13 with TRBJ2-3, with D possibly being TRBD2 (5 bases). V dropped 5 bases and J dropped 0 bases, with 12 bases sitting between them. Germline V CDR1 and CDR2: PRHDT, FYEKMQ (reference sequence). This CDR3 contains 15 residues. CDR3 region: CASSARLLSTDTQYF. Written as DNA, the CDR3 is TGTGCCAGCAGCGCCCGACTACTTAGCACAGATACGCAGTATTTT.

The J gene is TRBJ2-3, the V gene TRBV7-9, with 7 bases aligning to TRBD1. Germline CDR1 and CDR2: SEHNR and FQNEAQ (reference sequence). The trim removed 2 bases at V and 3 bases at J, leaving 8 bases unmatched. The CDR3 extends over 16 amino acids. Written as DNA, the CDR3 is TGTGCCAGCAGCTTAAGTAGGGGGCGTCTTACAGATACGCAGTATTTT. This encodes CASSLSRGRLTDTQYF.

The chain recombines TRBV7-2 with TRBJ2-7, with 11 bases identical to TRBD1. Germline loops: CDR1 SGHTA, CDR2 FQGNSA. Unmatched junction bases numbered 4, after V lost 2 bases and J lost 4 bases. This CDR3 is 15 amino acids long. The CDR3 is CASSLFGTGGYEQYF. As DNA, the CDR3 is TGTGCCAGCAGCTTATTTGGGACAGGGGGATACGAGCAGTACTTC.

The rearrangement links TRBV7-9 to TRBJ2-4; weak D call: TRBD2 (5 bases). Germline CDR1 is SEHNR and CDR2 is FQNEAQ (reference sequence). The CDR3 has 14 amino acids. The V end lost 5 bases, the J end lost 0 bases, and 8 bases lay between the germline ends. The CDR3 here is CASSPGVAKNIQYF. The CDR3 region has the DNA TGTGCCAGCAGCCCCGGGGTAGCCAAAAACATTCAGTACTTC.

This clone appeared a few times. The V call is TRBV25-1, the J call TRBJ2-2; 11 bases are shared with TRBD2. The V and J ends lost 6 bases and 1 base, in that order; junction bases with no gene match: 1. The CDR3 runs 15 residues. CDR1 and CDR2 from the germline V gene are MGHDK and SYGVNS. The CDR3 spells CASRGTSGNTGELFF. CDR3 in DNA: TGTGCCAGCAGAGGGACTAGCGGGAACACCGGGGAGCTGTTTTTT.

The chain recombines TRBV11-2 with TRBJ1-1; D ambiguous. Germline V lookup: CDR1 SGHAT, CDR2 FQNNGV. The CDR3 runs to 15 residues. V lost 5 bases and J lost 4, with 17 bases in between. In DNA form, the CDR3 reads TGTGCCAGCAGCCCTAGAGCCCACGGGGTCACTGAAGCTTTCTTT. This gives the protein CASSPRAHGVTEAFF.

This clone was recorded a few times. This chain uses TRBV2 with TRBJ1-1, with D unclear. The CDR3 contains 13 residues. The germline gives CDR1 SNHLY, CDR2 FYNNEI. Trimming took off 6 bases at V and 1 base at J, with 9 bases between the two ends. The CDR3 nucleotides read TGTGCCAGCAGGGTCGGGTGGAACACTGAAGCTTTCTTT. It specifies CASRVGWNTEAFF.

The chain carries TRBV2 and TRBJ1-5, with TRBD1 matching over 9 bases. There are 14 residues in the CDR3. Germline CDR1 is SNHLY and CDR2 is FYNNEI. With V trimmed by 1 base and J by 5 bases, 0 bases remained unmatched. The CDR3 protein is CASSEGTGDQPQHF. In DNA form, the CDR3 reads TGTGCCAGCAGTGAAGGGACAGGGGATCAGCCCCAGCATTTT.

This chain connects TRBV29-1 to TRBJ2-7, with TRBD1 matching over 8 bases. The CDR3 extends over 11 amino acids. Germline CDR1 reads SQVTM; CDR2 reads ANQGSEA. With 5 bases clipped from V and 5 bases from J, the junction kept 2 bases outside the gene matches. The CDR3 is CSVYRGNEQYF. The CDR3 DNA follows: TGCAGCGTTTACAGGGGGAACGAGCAGTACTTC.

CDR3 sequence reads: CATSGGGQGIKETQYF. The DNA of the CDR3 is TGTGCCACCAGCGGGGGTGGCCAGGGGATAAAGGAGACCCAGTACTTC. The chain carries TRBV15 and TRBJ2-5; perhaps TRBD1 as D (6 bases). Trimming removed 5 bases from V and 5 bases from J, with 21 bases in between. Germline V gene data show CDR1 as LNHNV and CDR2 as YYDKDF (reference sequence). There are 16 residues in the CDR3.

This clone was counted between two and nine times. J is TRBJ2-2 and V is TRBV10-2; the D gene is possibly TRBD1 (5 bases). This CDR3 has 13 residues. The V end was cut by 3 bases, the J end by 8 bases, with 10 bases between. CDR1 and CDR2 from the germline V gene are WSHSY and SAAADI. The CDR3 coding sequence is TGCGCCAGCAGTGAACAGGAGTTGGGGGAGCTGTTTTTT. This encodes CASSEQELGELFF.